The 8 T cell receptor beta chains below come from one sample, sequenced in a study of T cells in Graves' hyperthyroidism and ophthalmopathy. The CDR3 regions of TCR beta were amplified from RNA transcripts. Researchers ran a first-round RT-PCR on the TCR CDR3 using the HTBI primer set. TCRdb re-called the multiplex PCR reads through MiXCR, storing one row per CDR3 protein. The table includes fewer than 350,000 distinct CDR3 sequences, over 20% detected once. The material sequenced was blood. Source of these receptors: a woman between 50 and 59 years old with Graves' hyperthyroidism.

Comments on this clonotype: A much larger clone lies a single base off, so this may be a read error. This chain uses TRBV6-4 with TRBJ1-2, with D unresolved. Trimming pared 3 bases from V and 2 bases from J, leaving 10 bases between. The CDR3 sequence is 14 residues long. Germline CDR1 reads MRHNA; CDR2 reads SNTAGT. DNA of the CDR3: TGTGCCAGCAGTGAAAACTTCCCAAACTATGGCTACACCTTC. This sequence encodes CASSENFPNYGYTF.

This clonotype was seen a few times. The chain recombines TRBV19 with TRBJ1-5; weak D call: TRBD1 (5 bases). The ends were cut back, 3 bases at V and 2 bases at J, with 14 bases in the middle. The CDR3 runs 16 residues. The germline V gene has CDR1 LNHDA and CDR2 SQIVND (reference sequence). The CDR3: CASSISRAGGNQPQHF. CDR3 sequence (DNA): TGTGCCAGTAGTATCTCGCGAGCGGGGGGCAATCAGCCCCAGCATTTT.

As regards this clonotype: With a much larger clone just one base away, this may be a read error. The J gene is TRBJ2-5, the V gene TRBV2, with a weak D call TRBD2 (7 bases). CDR1 is SNHLY and CDR2 is FYNNEI in the germline V gene. The V and J ends lost 4 bases and 5 bases respectively, with 17 bases between them. CDR3 size: 15 residues. The CDR3 sequence: CASSGGDRGGETQYF. CDR3 coding DNA: TGTGCCAGCAGTGGGGGGGATAGGGGGGGGGAGACCCAGTACTTC.

This chain uses TRBV20-1 with TRBJ1-1; D remains ambiguous. V was trimmed by 0 bases and J by 9 bases, leaving 17 bases between them. The CDR3 loop spans 14 amino acids. Germline CDR1 DFQATT, CDR2 SNEGSKA (reference sequence). The CDR3 DNA reads as TGCAGTGCTAGAGATTTCCACCCCGGAGGGAAAGCTTTCTTT. Amino acids: CSARDFHPGGKAFF.

This clonotype was detected ten times or more. The chain employs TRBV3-1 and TRBJ1-2, with no clear D. This CDR3 is 15 amino acids long. Trimming shortened V by 0 bases and J by 1 base, and 9 bases separated the two germline ends. The V gene's germline CDR1 is LGHDT and CDR2 YNNKEL (reference sequence). The CDR3 sequence is CASSQDLAVNYGYTF. The CDR3 region has the DNA TGTGCCAGCAGCCAAGATCTAGCAGTTAACTATGGCTACACCTTC.

The table lists this clonotype with many counts. The rearrangement joins TRBV27 to TRBJ2-7; D gene unclear. V was trimmed by 1 base and J by 0 bases, leaving 4 bases between them. This CDR3 region has 13 residues. The V gene's germline CDR1 is MNHEY and CDR2 SMNVEV (reference sequence). CDR3 in amino acids: CASSLYSSYEQYF. The CDR3 bases are TGTGCCAGCAGTTTATACTCCTCCTACGAGCAGTACTTC.

This clonotype was found many times. The V gene is TRBV6-5, the J gene TRBJ2-2; 10 nucleotides agree with TRBD2. Trimming at V came to 4 bases and at J to 0 bases, leaving 11 bases not matched to a gene. The CDR3 extends over 19 amino acids. Germline assignment: CDR1 MNHEY and CDR2 SVGAGI. As DNA, the CDR3 is TGTGCCAGCAGTTTTGTCCTAGCGGGAGAATTCGCGAACACCGGGGAGCTGTTTTTT. Amino acid sequence: CASSFVLAGEFANTGELFF.

This clonotype was seen repeatedly, ten times or more. V usage is TRBV6-1 and J usage is TRBJ2-3; 9 nucleotides agree with TRBD2. Germline CDR1 and CDR2: MNHNS and SASEGT. V lost 6 bases, J lost 0 bases, and 7 bases stayed unmatched. The CDR3 totals 16 residues. The DNA for the CDR3 is TGTGCCAGCAGCCCGACTAGCGGAGCTAGCACAGATACGCAGTATTTT. The encoded protein is CASSPTSGASTDTQYF.